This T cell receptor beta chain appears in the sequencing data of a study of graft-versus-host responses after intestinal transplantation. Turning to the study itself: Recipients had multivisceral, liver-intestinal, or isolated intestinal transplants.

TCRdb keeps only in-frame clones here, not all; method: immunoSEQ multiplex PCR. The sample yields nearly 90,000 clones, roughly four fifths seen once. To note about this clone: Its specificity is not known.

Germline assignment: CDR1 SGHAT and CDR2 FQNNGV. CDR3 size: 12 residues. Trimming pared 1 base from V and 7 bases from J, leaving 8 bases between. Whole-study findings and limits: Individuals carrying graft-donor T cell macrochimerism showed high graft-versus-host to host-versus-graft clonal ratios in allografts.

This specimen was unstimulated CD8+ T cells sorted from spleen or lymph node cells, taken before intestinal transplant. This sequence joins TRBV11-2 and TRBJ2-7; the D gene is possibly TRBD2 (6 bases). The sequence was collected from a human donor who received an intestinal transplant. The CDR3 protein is CASSLGTTEQYF. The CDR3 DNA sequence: TGTGCCAGCAGCTTAGGGACTACTGAGCAGTACTTC.